The clone carrying this TCR beta chain was seen once. This table comes from immunoSEQ multiplex PCR, and its TCRdb copy is limited to in-frame clones, with some not included. Of roughly 79,000 clones in the sample, about 94% were seen once. The data derive from a study of technical replicates of blood from a few donors. Trimming removed 5 bases from V and 2 bases from J; junction bases left unmatched: 10. Germline V gene sequence: CDR1 SEHNR, CDR2 FQNEAQ (reference sequence). The CDR3 extends over 16 amino acids. The sequenced sample was T cells isolated from PBMCs. The sequence was obtained from a human donor in good health. The chain has TRBV7-9 and TRBJ2-3; TRBD1 agrees at 7 bases. CDR3 sequence reads: CASSDPRDRTTDTQYF. CDR3 in DNA: TGTGCCAGCAGCGACCCGAGGGACAGAACCACAGATACGCAGTATTTT.